This T cell receptor (beta chain) was sequenced during a study of T-cell reconstitution after alpha-beta-depleted transplantation in children. This CDR3 has 13 residues. V gave up 5 bases and J gave up 6 bases; unmatched junction bases: 5. CDR1 is LNHNV and CDR2 is YYDKDF in the germline V gene (reference sequence). This clonotype was detected only a few times. Unique molecular identifiers tagged the TCRbeta library. TCRdb reprocessed the PCR reads with MiXCR, giving one entry per CDR3 protein. The table shows about 400,000 distinct CDR3 sequences, with around 21% occurring only once. The chain combines TRBV15 with TRBJ1-2, with 8 bases aligning to TRBD1. This TCR came from a human donor who donated a stem cell graft to a child with acute myeloid leukemia. The sequences come from PBMCs from the stem cell graft donor, collected from the stem cell graft. In nucleotides, the CDR3 is TGTGCCACCAGCCGTTTACAGGGGGATGGCTACACCTTC. Protein sequence: CATSRLQGDGYTF.